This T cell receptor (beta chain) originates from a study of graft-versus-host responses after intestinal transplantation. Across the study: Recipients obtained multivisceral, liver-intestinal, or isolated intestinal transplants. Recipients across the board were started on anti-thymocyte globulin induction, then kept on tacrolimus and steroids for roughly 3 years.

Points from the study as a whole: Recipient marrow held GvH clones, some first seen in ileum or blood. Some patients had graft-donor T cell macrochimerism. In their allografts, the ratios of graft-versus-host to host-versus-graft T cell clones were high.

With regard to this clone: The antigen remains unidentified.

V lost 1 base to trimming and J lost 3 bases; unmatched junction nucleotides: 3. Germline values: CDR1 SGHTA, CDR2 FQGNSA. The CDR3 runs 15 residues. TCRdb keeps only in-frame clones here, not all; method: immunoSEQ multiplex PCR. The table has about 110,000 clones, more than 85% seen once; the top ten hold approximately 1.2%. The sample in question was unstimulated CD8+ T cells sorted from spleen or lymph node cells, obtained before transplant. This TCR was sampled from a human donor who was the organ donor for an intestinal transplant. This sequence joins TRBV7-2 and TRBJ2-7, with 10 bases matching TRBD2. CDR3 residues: CASSLVASGSYEQYF. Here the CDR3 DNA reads TGTGCCAGCAGCTTAGTCGCTAGCGGGAGCTACGAGCAGTACTTC.